Listed here are 30 T cell receptor beta chains from one sample, sequenced in a study of T cell changes during pregnancy in multiple sclerosis. Sequencing used immunoSEQ multiplex PCR; TCRdb keeps in-frame clones, though not all of them. This table holds 55,000 to 85,000 clones, roughly 89% found once. The starting material was peripheral blood, obtained in the second trimester of pregnancy. The receptors shown here come from a female donor with multiple sclerosis, enrolled in a pregnancy study.

This chain connects TRBV6-6 to TRBJ1-4, with 7 bases that match TRBD1. This CDR3 region has 16 residues. V lost 2 bases and J lost 7; bases outside the gene matches: 10. Germline loops: CDR1 MNHNY, CDR2 SVGAGI (reference sequence). The CDR3 DNA follows: TGTGCCAGCAGTTACCCGGAACAGGGGCCTGGTGAAAAACTGTTTTTT. Translated: CASSYPEQGPGEKLFF.

The gene calls are TRBV4-2 and TRBJ2-2; no definite D call. CDR3 length equals 14 residues. V lost 0 bases and J lost 2, with 4 bases in between. Germline V gives CDR1 LGHNA, CDR2 YNFKEQ. CDR3 region: CASSQDLNTGELFF. As DNA, the CDR3 is TGTGCCAGCAGCCAAGATCTCAACACCGGGGAGCTGTTTTTT.

The V and J genes are TRBV19 and TRBJ2-7; D possibly matches TRBD1 or TRBD2 (9 bases each). The CDR3 spans 22 residues. Germline CDR1 reads LNHDA; CDR2 reads SQIVND (reference sequence). CDR3 nucleotides: TGTCCCACCGCCGGGACAGGGTTAGGAGGTCGGCGGGAGGGCCGAGTACAGCACGAGCAGTACTTC. Its protein product is CPTAGTGLGGRREGRVQHEQYF.

The chain couples TRBV28 to TRBJ1-1, with D maybe TRBD1 (5 bases). The germline CDR1 and CDR2 sequences are MDHEN and SYDVKM. The V and J ends lost 2 bases and 3 bases respectively, with 13 bases between them. This CDR3 comprises 15 residues. CDR3 in DNA: TGTGCCAGCAGTTTAACGGGGGTGTCATACACTGAAGCTTTCTTT. This sequence encodes CASSLTGVSYTEAFF.

This sequence joins TRBV10-3 and TRBJ1-4; maybe TRBD1 (5 bases). The V gene lost 2 bases and the J gene lost 0 bases, with 7 bases spanning the gap. This CDR3 has 15 amino acids. The germline V gene has CDR1 ENHRY and CDR2 SYGVKD. The chain's CDR3 is CAISEGGATNEKLFF. The CDR3 DNA sequence: TGTGCCATCAGTGAGGGGGGGGCAACTAATGAAAAACTGTTTTTT.

J is TRBJ1-4 and V is TRBV7-2, with no clear D. This CDR3 comprises 15 residues. V lost 0 bases, J lost 7 bases, and 12 bases lay in between. Germline CDR1 and CDR2: SGHTA and FQGNSA. The CDR3 DNA reads as TGTGCCAGCAGCTTAGCGCCCGAAATCGGTGAAAAACTGTTTTTT. This codes for CASSLAPEIGEKLFF.

V is TRBV5-4 and J is TRBJ2-5; 14 bases align to TRBD2. The V gene's germline CDR1 is SGHNT and CDR2 YYREEE (reference sequence). J was trimmed by 1 base and V by 3 bases; bases with no gene match: 2. This CDR3 is 16 amino acids long. In DNA, the CDR3 is TGTGCCAGCAGCTCCGGGACTAGCGGGGGCCAAGAGACCCAGTACTTC. This gives the protein CASSSGTSGGQETQYF.

This clone was seen repeatedly, ten times or more. The rearrangement links TRBV11-3 to TRBJ1-1; TRBD1 matches at 7 bases. In germline, CDR1 is SGHNT, CDR2 YENEEA. The CDR3 is made up of 16 amino acids. V dropped 5 bases and J dropped 0; count of bases not matched to a gene: 9. CDR3 bases: TGTGCCAGCAGCCCAAGAGGGGGCGATCTGAACACTGAAGCTTTCTTT. It specifies CASSPRGGDLNTEAFF. Combining the CDR3 with reference TRBV11-3 and TRBJ1-1 gives the whole variable domain EAGVVQSPRYKIIEKKQPVAFWCNPISGHNTLYWYLQNLGQGPELLIRYENEEAVDDSQLPKDRFSAERLKGVDSTLKIQPAELGDSAVYLCASSPRGGDLNTEAFFGQGTRLTVV.

V is TRBV2 and J is TRBJ1-6, with 7 bases matching TRBD1. The J segment lost 6 bases and the V segment lost 7 bases, leaving 3 bases of the junction unmatched. CDR1 is SNHLY, CDR2 FYNNEI, per germline. The CDR3 is made up of 13 amino acids. CDR3 sequence: CASKNRGNSPLHF. The CDR3 bases are TGTGCCAGCAAAAACAGGGGTAATTCACCCCTCCACTTT. The complete variable domain, with remaining parts taken from reference TRBV2 and TRBJ1-6, reads EPEVTQTPSHQVTQMGQEVILRCVPISNHLYFYWYRQILGQKVEFLVSFYNNEISEKSEIFDDQFSVERPDGSNFTLKIRSTKLEDSAMYFCASKNRGNSPLHFGNGTRLTVT.

V usage is TRBV28 and J usage is TRBJ1-4; weak D call: TRBD1 (6 bases). CDR3 length: 19 residues. Germline CDR1 MDHEN, CDR2 SYDVKM. Trimming shortened V by 3 bases and J by 1 base, and 21 bases separated the two germline ends. CDR3 sequence reads: CASSFSRGRVEGTNEKLFF. CDR3 bases: TGTGCCAGCAGTTTTAGCAGGGGCAGGGTGGAAGGAACTAATGAAAAACTGTTTTTT.

Written as DNA, the CDR3 is TGTGCCAGCAGTGAACTAGCAAATGAGCAGTTCTTC. Protein product: CASSELANEQFF. The chain recombines TRBV6-1 with TRBJ2-1; D perhaps matches TRBD2 (5 bases). The CDR3 is made up of 12 amino acids. Trimming removed 2 bases at V and 7 bases at J, with 6 bases between. Germline V gives CDR1 MNHNS, CDR2 SASEGT.

The chain is built from TRBV29-1 and TRBJ1-2; the D is unclear. In germline, CDR1 is SQVTM, CDR2 ANQGSEA. This CDR3 comprises 12 residues. Trimming took 7 bases from V and 4 from J, leaving 13 bases between them. The CDR3 loop reads CSAGSTFYGYTF. The CDR3, as DNA: TGCAGCGCTGGGAGTACTTTCTATGGCTACACCTTC.

The J gene is TRBJ2-1, the V gene TRBV19; TRBD1 agrees at 10 bases. The CDR3 extends over 16 amino acids. Germline V gene data show CDR1 as LNHDA and CDR2 as SQIVND (reference sequence). With 5 bases clipped from V and 6 bases from J, the junction kept 10 bases outside the gene matches. This chain's CDR3 is CASSFTGQGRFNEQFF. The CDR3 DNA follows: TGTGCCAGTAGTTTCACGGGACAGGGGCGATTCAATGAGCAGTTCTTC. Using reference TRBV19 and TRBJ2-1 for the parts outside the CDR3, the full variable domain is DGGITQSPKYLFRKEGQNVTLSCEQNLNHDAMYWYRQDPGQGLRLIYYSQIVNDFQKGDIAEGYSVSREKKESFPLTVTSAQKNPTAFYLCASSFTGQGRFNEQFFGPGTRLTVL.

The V and J genes are TRBV5-3 and TRBJ2-2; 12 bases match TRBD1. TRBV5-3 is an ORF; its function is uncertain. The length of the CDR3 is 20 residues. The trim removed 3 bases at V and 6 bases at J, leaving 18 bases unmatched. The CDR3 loop reads CARSWDRGLEKGGDSGELFF. CDR3 in DNA: TGTGCCAGAAGCTGGGACAGGGGGCTCGAGAAAGGCGGTGATTCCGGGGAGCTGTTTTTT.

This chain joins TRBV6-1 and TRBJ2-7; D gene unclear. This CDR3 region has 13 residues. The ends were cut back, 4 bases at V and 1 base at J, with 8 bases in the middle. The germline CDR1 and CDR2 sequences are MNHNS and SASEGT. The CDR3 DNA follows: TGTGCCAGCAGTGTACAGAAATCCTACGAGCAGTACTTC. Its translation: CASSVQKSYEQYF.

V is TRBV10-3 and J is TRBJ2-7; TRBD2 might be the D (6 bases). The ends were cut back, 2 bases at V and 6 bases at J, with 14 bases in the middle. Germline V gives CDR1 ENHRY, CDR2 SYGVKD. The CDR3 is made up of 14 amino acids. The CDR3 reads CAISEGGGTGEQYF. CDR3 bases: TGTGCCATCAGTGAGGGGGGAGGAACCGGCGAGCAGTACTTC.

The chain links TRBV30 to TRBJ1-4, with TRBD1 matching 11 bases. Trimming took 7 bases from V and 7 from J; bases not matched to a gene: 17. The CDR3 is 17 residues long. Germline V gene lookup returns CDR1 GTSNPN and CDR2 SVGIG (reference sequence). For the CDR3, the DNA is TGTGCCTTCCATAGGGCGCGGACAGGGGGCTTCGTTGAAAAACTGTTTTTT. Residues: CAFHRARTGGFVEKLFF.

The V gene is TRBV9, the J gene TRBJ1-6; 9 nucleotides line up with TRBD1. The CDR3 consists of 17 residues. The trim removed 3 bases at V and 1 base at J, leaving 5 bases unmatched. Germline assignment: CDR1 SGDLS and CDR2 YYNGEE. This chain's CDR3 is CASSARQGGSYNSPLHF. The CDR3 region has the DNA TGTGCCAGCAGCGCCCGACAGGGGGGTTCCTATAATTCACCCCTCCACTTT.

This clone was seen a single time. This chain joins TRBV29-1 and TRBJ2-3; TRBD2 matches 9 bases. V shed 4 bases and J 1 base; nucleotides not matched to a gene: 0. CDR3 length: 13 amino acids. Germline V lookup: CDR1 SQVTM, CDR2 ANQGSEA. This CDR3 reads CSVVAGGTDTQYF. Written as DNA, the CDR3 is TGCAGCGTTGTAGCGGGAGGCACAGATACGCAGTATTTT.

This chain uses TRBV5-1 with TRBJ2-3; D is ambiguous. Deletions cut 4 bases from V and 0 bases from J, with 12 bases between. Looked up from germline, CDR1 is SGHRS and CDR2 is YFSETQ. The CDR3 is 15 amino acids. The CDR3 loop is CASSRSASSTDTQYF. In nucleotides, the CDR3 is TGCGCCAGCAGCAGGAGCGCATCTAGCACAGATACGCAGTATTTT.

The chain employs TRBV6-1 and TRBJ2-7, with TRBD2 matching 7 bases. After removal of 7 bases from V and 0 bases from J, the junction contained 9 bases not matched to a gene. The CDR3 spans 15 residues. Germline V gene lookup returns CDR1 MNHNS and CDR2 SASEGT. In nucleotides, the CDR3 is TGTGCCAGCAAACGGGCAGGACTAGACTCCTACGAGCAGTACTTC. Translating it yields CASKRAGLDSYEQYF.

J is TRBJ2-2 and V is TRBV7-3; D perhaps matches TRBD1 (6 bases). The germline V gene encodes CDR1 SGHTA and CDR2 FQGTGA. The CDR3 consists of 14 residues. The ends were cut back, 6 bases at V and 2 bases at J, with 10 bases in the middle. CDR3 coding DNA: TGTGCCAGCAGACTACAGGGTAACACCGGGGAGCTGTTTTTT. Translated: CASRLQGNTGELFF.

The rearrangement links TRBV2 to TRBJ2-6; D might be TRBD1 (6 bases). CDR3 length equals 17 residues. V was cut by 0 bases and J by 0 bases, with 9 bases left in between. Germline V CDR1 and CDR2: SNHLY, FYNNEI. CDR3 sequence reads: CASSEASQGSGANVLTF. CDR3 bases: TGTGCCAGCAGTGAAGCCTCACAGGGCTCTGGGGCCAACGTCCTGACTTTC.

A few counts support this clone. The CDR3: CATRDRGYGYTF. In DNA form, the CDR3 reads TGTGCCACCCGGGACAGGGGTTATGGCTACACCTTC. The V call is TRBV27, the J call TRBJ1-2; 10 bases fit TRBD1. Germline loops: CDR1 MNHEY, CDR2 SMNVEV (reference sequence). This CDR3 spans 12 amino acids. Germline trimming cut 10 bases from V and 5 bases from J; bases unmatched to any gene: 4.

This chain uses TRBV9 with TRBJ2-2; 8 nucleotides match TRBD2. Looked up from germline, CDR1 is SGDLS and CDR2 is YYNGEE. The CDR3 is 15 amino acids. V shed 4 bases, J shed 4 bases, and the junction held 6 bases outside the gene matches. Here the CDR3 reads CASSSSGSSTGELFF. The DNA of the CDR3 is TGTGCCAGCAGCTCAAGCGGGAGTTCCACCGGGGAGCTGTTTTTT.

This sequence joins TRBV6-6 and TRBJ2-1; D may be TRBD2 (6 bases). The CDR3 spans 15 residues. The ends were cut back, 2 bases at V and 6 bases at J, with 14 bases in the middle. The V gene's germline CDR1 is MNHNY and CDR2 SVGAGI (reference sequence). CDR3 DNA: TGTGCCAGCAGTTACGTGGCGGGGTGGAGCAATGAGCAGTTCTTC. It yields the protein CASSYVAGWSNEQFF.

V usage is TRBV7-9 and J usage is TRBJ1-5; D is uncertain. The CDR3 is 18 amino acids. V gave up 2 bases and J gave up 0 bases, with 17 bases separating them. In germline, CDR1 is SEHNR, CDR2 FQNEAQ (reference sequence). This chain's CDR3 is CASSLSPPGKYSNQPQHF. CDR3 nucleotide sequence: TGTGCCAGCAGCTTAAGCCCCCCGGGAAAGTATAGCAATCAGCCCCAGCATTTT.

The V gene is TRBV9, the J gene TRBJ1-2; D possibly corresponds to TRBD1 (5 bases). V lost 4 bases, J lost 7 bases, and 17 bases lay in between. Germline values: CDR1 SGDLS, CDR2 YYNGEE. The length of the CDR3 is 14 residues. For the CDR3, the DNA is TGTGCCAGCAGCCCTACAATTGGGGGGGTTGGCTACACCTTC. This codes for CASSPTIGGVGYTF.

The CDR3 loop reads CASSLKGQETQYF. The CDR3 nucleotides read TGTGCCAGCAGCTTAAAGGGGCAAGAGACCCAGTACTTC. This sequence joins TRBV7-3 and TRBJ2-5, with D possibly matching TRBD1 (5 bases). This CDR3 has 13 amino acids. From germline, CDR1 is SGHTA and CDR2 FQGTGA. Trimming took 1 base from V and 2 from J, leaving 5 bases between them.

J is TRBJ1-2 and V is TRBV9, with D maybe TRBD1 (6 bases). Trimming took off 3 bases at V and 8 bases at J, with 14 bases between the two ends. CDR1 and CDR2 (germline): SGDLS, YYNGEE. The CDR3 is 13 amino acids. CDR3 nucleotides: TGTGCCAGCAGCGAGGGGGGGGCGGGAGGCTACACCTTC. Its translation: CASSEGGAGGYTF.